This T cell receptor (beta chain) originates from a study of blood T cell repertoires in COVID-19. As for the study in general: Italy, Spain and the United States were the sources of the convalescent and acute COVID-19 samples. In each case, the material was cDNA or gDNA derived from T cells, B-cell-depleted T cells, or PBMCs.

Authors' data handling: Reference gene primer amplification in the assay estimated nucleated cell counts. TCRdb's table, derived via immunoSEQ multiplex PCR, lists solely in-frame clones and lacks some. V and J calls and clone size are copied from that table; D and trimming were computed from the DNA. The sample has around 30,000 clones, 75% to 85% seen once. The CDR3 is 15 residues long. Germline V CDR1 and CDR2: MDHEN, SYDVKM. V shed 3 bases and J 2 bases; nucleotides not matched to a gene: 5. This chain joins TRBV28 and TRBJ2-3; the match to TRBD1 covers 7 bases. Sequenced: peripheral blood. The receptor's source is a human donor in a cohort sampled during active COVID-19. The CDR3 here is CASSFRTGLTDTQYF. The CDR3 DNA sequence: TGTGCCAGCAGTTTCCGGACAGGCCTCACAGATACGCAGTATTTT.